Following are 4 T cell receptor beta chains from one sample sequenced in a study of blood T cell repertoires in COVID-19. The method was immunoSEQ multiplex PCR; TCRdb's version includes in-frame clones alone and lacks a portion of them. The repertoire holds approximately 290,000 clones, approximately 83% seen once, with 4.3% in the top ten. Specimen: PBMCs or T cells enriched from blood (not recorded which). The source of these receptors is a woman younger than 45 who had recovered from COVID-19.

V usage is TRBV5-6 and J usage is TRBJ1-1; D is perhaps TRBD1 (5 bases). V was pared by 5 bases and J by 3 bases, with 5 bases between. The V gene's germline CDR1 is SGHDT and CDR2 YYEEEE. This CDR3 is built from 11 residues. The CDR3, as DNA: TGTGCCAGCAGAGGGGACACTGAAGCTTTCTTT. Translation gives CASRGDTEAFF.

J is TRBJ1-2 and V is TRBV18; a weak D match, TRBD1 (5 bases). Trimming stripped 2 bases from V and 0 bases from J, with 16 bases between. Germline-derived CDR1 and CDR2 are KGHSH and LQKENI. This CDR3 is built from 17 residues. CDR3 sequence reads: CASSPLGPRTSNYGYTF. The CDR3 DNA sequence: TGTGCCAGCTCACCATTAGGTCCCAGGACATCTAACTATGGCTACACCTTC. The full variable domain, rest sourced from reference TRBV18 and TRBJ1-2, is NAGVMQNPRHLVRRRGQEARLRCSPMKGHSHVYWYRQLPEEGLKFMVYLQKENIIDESGMPKERFSAEFPKEGPSILRIQQVVRGDSAAYFCASSPLGPRTSNYGYTFGSGTRLTVV.

The chain carries TRBV19 and TRBJ1-3; D gene unclear. The length of the CDR3 is 14 residues. The germline V gene has CDR1 LNHDA and CDR2 SQIVND (reference sequence). V lost 6 bases to trimming and J lost 0 bases, with 9 bases between them. Here the CDR3 reads CASSPISSGNTIYF. The CDR3 DNA sequence: TGTGCCAGTAGCCCTATTTCCTCTGGAAACACCATATATTTT. Combining the CDR3 with reference TRBV19 and TRBJ1-3 gives the whole variable domain DGGITQSPKYLFRKEGQNVTLSCEQNLNHDAMYWYRQDPGQGLRLIYYSQIVNDFQKGDIAEGYSVSREKKESFPLTVTSAQKNPTAFYLCASSPISSGNTIYFGEGSWLTVV.

The chain has TRBV6-6 and TRBJ1-4; D is ambiguous. The V gene lost 10 bases and the J gene lost 0 bases, with 12 bases spanning the gap. Germline CDR1 reads MNHNY; CDR2 reads SVGAGI (reference sequence). This CDR3 spans 14 amino acids. The CDR3 DNA is TGTGCCACCAGAACTCTTGCAACTAATGAAAAACTGTTTTTT. Amino acids: CATRTLATNEKLFF.